The 3 T cell receptor beta chains presented below share a single source sample, sequenced in a study of T cells in Graves' hyperthyroidism and ophthalmopathy. Authors of the study amplified TCR beta CDR3 regions from RNA transcripts. Initially, a first-round RT-PCR of the TCR CDR3 employed the HTBI primer set. One entry per CDR3 protein results from TCRdb running MiXCR on the multiplex PCR reads. The repertoire holds hundreds of thousands of distinct CDR3 sequences, with approximately 14% as singletons. Sequences were obtained from blood. The receptors were gathered from a woman aged 18 to 35 with Graves' hyperthyroidism.

In the case of this clonotype: This clone may be a read error of a much larger clone one base away. The chain couples TRBV2 to TRBJ2-2; a possible D gene is TRBD1 (6 bases). Germline-derived CDR1 and CDR2 are SNHLY and FYNNEI. This CDR3 has 14 residues. CDR3 in DNA: TGTGCCAGCAGCCCTACAGGGTTCACCGAGGAGCTGTTTTTT. Protein: CASSPTGFTEELFF.

This clonotype was found a few times. The chain links TRBV18 to TRBJ1-2; 7 bases fit TRBD1. The trim removed 3 bases at V and 4 bases at J, leaving 5 bases unmatched. The CDR3 loop spans 14 amino acids. Looked up from germline, CDR1 is KGHSH and CDR2 is LQKENI. CDR3 amino acids: CASSPRDSFYGYTF. The CDR3 DNA sequence: TGTGCCAGCTCACCTCGGGACAGTTTCTATGGCTACACCTTC.

A few counts support this clonotype. The chain combines TRBV20-1 with TRBJ2-7; 12 bases align to TRBD2. CDR1 and CDR2 from the germline V gene are DFQATT and SNEGSKA (reference sequence). The CDR3 runs 19 residues. V trimming: 3 bases; J trimming: 4 bases; junction bases outside the gene matches: 19. CDR3 nucleotide sequence: TGCAGTGCTAGTTTGGGCCGGACTAGCGGGGCCTCCTTAGGTTACGAGCAGTACTTC. This codes for CSASLGRTSGASLGYEQYF.